This T cell receptor beta chain originates from a study of T-cell memory formation after mild COVID-19. Study-wide findings and caveats: Some responding clones appeared in pre-infection memory, suggesting cross-reactive memory joined.

The CDR3 length is 15 residues. The germline V gene encodes CDR1 SGHVS and CDR2 FNYEAQ. Trimming shortened V by 1 base and J by 4 bases, and 13 bases separated the two germline ends. On this clonotype: What it recognizes is unknown.

TCRdb reprocessed the 5' RACE reads with MiXCR, giving one entry per CDR3 protein. The table lists approximately 180,000 distinct CDR3 sequences, approximately 16% of them singletons. Sequenced sample: PBMCs or a T cell subset sorted from them (not recorded which). The sequence derives from an adult woman who had mild COVID-19 (a few samples of this study predate the infection). Cell type and time point are not known. This chain links TRBV7-6 with TRBJ1-1, with D tentatively TRBD1 (6 bases). Written as DNA, the CDR3 is TGTGCCAGCAGCTTAGAGGGGCAGGGGAGCACTGAAGCTTTCTTT. Translating gives CASSLEGQGSTEAFF.